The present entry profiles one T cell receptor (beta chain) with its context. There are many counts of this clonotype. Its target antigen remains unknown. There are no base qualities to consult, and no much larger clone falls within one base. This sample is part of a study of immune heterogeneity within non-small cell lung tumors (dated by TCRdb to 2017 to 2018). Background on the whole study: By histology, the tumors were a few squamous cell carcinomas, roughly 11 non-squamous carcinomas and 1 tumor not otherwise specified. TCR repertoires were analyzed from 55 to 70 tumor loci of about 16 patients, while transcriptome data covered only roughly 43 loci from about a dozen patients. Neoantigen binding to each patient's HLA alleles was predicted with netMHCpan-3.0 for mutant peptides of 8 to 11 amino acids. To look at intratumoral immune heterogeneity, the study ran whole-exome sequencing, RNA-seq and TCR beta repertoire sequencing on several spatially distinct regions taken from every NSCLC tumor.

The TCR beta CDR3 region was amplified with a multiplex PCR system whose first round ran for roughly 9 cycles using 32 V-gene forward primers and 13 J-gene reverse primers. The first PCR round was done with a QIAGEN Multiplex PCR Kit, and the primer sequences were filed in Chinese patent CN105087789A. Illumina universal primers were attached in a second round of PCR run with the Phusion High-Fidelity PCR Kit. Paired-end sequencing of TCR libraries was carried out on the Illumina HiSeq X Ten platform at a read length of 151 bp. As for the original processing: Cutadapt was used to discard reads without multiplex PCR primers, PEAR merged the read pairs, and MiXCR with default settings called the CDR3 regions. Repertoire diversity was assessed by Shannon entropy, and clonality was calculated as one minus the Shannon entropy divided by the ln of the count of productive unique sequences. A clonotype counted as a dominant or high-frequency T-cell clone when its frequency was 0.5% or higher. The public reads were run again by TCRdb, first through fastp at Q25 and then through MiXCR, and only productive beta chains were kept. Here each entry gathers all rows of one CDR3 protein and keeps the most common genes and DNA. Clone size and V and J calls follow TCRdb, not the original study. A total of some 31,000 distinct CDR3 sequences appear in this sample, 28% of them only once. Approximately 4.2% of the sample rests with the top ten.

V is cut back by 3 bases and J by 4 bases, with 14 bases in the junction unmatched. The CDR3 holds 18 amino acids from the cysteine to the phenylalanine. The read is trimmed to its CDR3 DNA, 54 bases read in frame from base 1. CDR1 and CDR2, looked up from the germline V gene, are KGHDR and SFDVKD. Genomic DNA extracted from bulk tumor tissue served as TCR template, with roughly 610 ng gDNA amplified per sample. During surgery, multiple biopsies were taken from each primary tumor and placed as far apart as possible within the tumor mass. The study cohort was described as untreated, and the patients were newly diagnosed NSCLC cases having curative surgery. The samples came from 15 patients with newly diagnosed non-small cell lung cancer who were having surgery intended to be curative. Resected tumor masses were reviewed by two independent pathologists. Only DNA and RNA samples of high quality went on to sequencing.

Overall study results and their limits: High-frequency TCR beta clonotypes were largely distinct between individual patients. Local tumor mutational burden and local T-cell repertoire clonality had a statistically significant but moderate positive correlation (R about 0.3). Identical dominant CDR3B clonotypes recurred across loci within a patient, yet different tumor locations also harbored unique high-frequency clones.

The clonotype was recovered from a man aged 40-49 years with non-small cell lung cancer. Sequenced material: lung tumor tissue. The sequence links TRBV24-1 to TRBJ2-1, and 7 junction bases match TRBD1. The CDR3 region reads CATSDPTARGGDYNEQFF. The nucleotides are TGTGCCACCAGTGATCCTACTGCCCGAGGGGGCGATTACAATGAGCAGTTCTTC.